The 14 T cell receptor beta chains reported below all come from one sample, sequenced in a study of blood T cell repertoires in COVID-19. Only in-frame clones appear in the TCRdb table, and some are missing; sequencing was by immunoSEQ multiplex PCR. The table has about 360,000 clones, roughly 86% seen once. What was sequenced was peripheral blood. Receptors originate from a human donor in a cohort sampled during active COVID-19.

The chain uses TRBV28 and TRBJ2-7, with D unclear. The CDR3 has 15 amino acids. CDR1 MDHEN and CDR2 SYDVKM come from the germline V gene. V was cut by 1 base and J by 0 bases, with 10 bases left in between. CDR3 nucleotides: TGTGCCAGCAGTTTATCGGCTAGTGGCTCCTACGAGCAGTACTTC. Its translation: CASSLSASGSYEQYF.

The chain combines TRBV11-3 with TRBJ2-7; 10 bases agree with TRBD1. In germline, CDR1 is SGHNT, CDR2 YENEEA. V dropped 0 bases and J dropped 1; count of bases not matched to a gene: 6. This CDR3 contains 17 residues. CDR3 nucleotide sequence: TGTGCCAGCAGCTTAGATTCGGGACAGGGGATATCCTACGAGCAGTACTTC. Its protein is CASSLDSGQGISYEQYF.

The rearrangement uses TRBV7-8 and TRBJ2-7; D not resolved. The CDR3 is made up of 14 amino acids. V lost 1 base to trimming and J lost 2 bases, with 9 bases between them. Germline lookup yields CDR1 SGHVS and CDR2 FQNEAQ. The chain's CDR3 is CASSLGAVTYEQYF. The CDR3 DNA sequence: TGTGCCAGCAGCTTAGGAGCTGTAACCTACGAGCAGTACTTC. The entire variable domain, with the rest obtained from reference TRBV7-8 and TRBJ2-7, is as follows: GAGVSQSPRYKVAKRGQDVALRCDPISGHVSLFWYQQALGQGPEFLTYFQNEAQLDKSGLPSDRFFAERPEGSVSTLKIQRTQQEDSAVYLCASSLGAVTYEQYFGPGTRLTVT.

This clone was counted a few times. The chain combines TRBV4-1 with TRBJ2-7, with 8 positions matching TRBD2. CDR1 is MGHRA, CDR2 YSYEKL, per germline. V shed 2 bases, J shed 2 bases, and the junction held 5 bases outside the gene matches. CDR3 length: 15 residues. CDR3 in amino acids: CASSQRTSGPYEQYF. CDR3 DNA sequence: TGCGCCAGCAGCCAACGAACTAGCGGTCCCTACGAGCAGTACTTC.

This clone was recorded only once. The chain carries TRBV7-2 and TRBJ1-1, with D possibly being TRBD1 (5 bases). Germline loops: CDR1 SGHTA, CDR2 FQGNSA. V lost 2 bases and J 6 bases, leaving 10 bases between the germline ends. The CDR3 loop spans 13 amino acids. The CDR3 DNA is TGTGCCAGCAGCTTATTGGGAGGGGCTGAAGCTTTCTTT. It translates to CASSLLGGAEAFF.

The chain recombines TRBV10-2 with TRBJ1-2, with D unclear. This CDR3 spans 13 amino acids. From germline, CDR1 is WSHSY and CDR2 SAAADI. Trimming took 0 bases from V and 7 from J, leaving 9 bases between them. CDR3 coding DNA: TGCGCCAGCAGTGAGTCGTTCGTCAGTGGCTACACCTTC. Translating gives CASSESFVSGYTF.

The chain joins TRBV27 to TRBJ2-1; D gene ambiguous. The CDR3 is made up of 14 amino acids. The ends were cut back, 0 bases at V and 4 bases at J, with 7 bases in the middle. CDR1 MNHEY and CDR2 SMNVEV come from the germline V gene (reference sequence). This chain's CDR3 is CASSLSPSYNEQFF. The CDR3 DNA reads as TGTGCCAGCAGTTTATCGCCGAGTTACAATGAGCAGTTCTTC.

The chain links TRBV27 to TRBJ1-1; possible D gene TRBD1, 5 bases. This CDR3 has 13 residues. Deletions cut 7 bases from V and 3 bases from J, with 12 bases between. CDR1 and CDR2 (germline): MNHEY, SMNVEV (reference sequence). The CDR3 loop is CASISRRDTEAFF. In DNA form, the CDR3 reads TGTGCCAGCATATCCCGCAGGGACACTGAAGCTTTCTTT.

The chain employs TRBV3-1 (or the pseudogene TRBV3-2) and TRBJ2-1, with 8 bases aligning to TRBD2. The germline gives CDR1 LGHDT, CDR2 YNNKEL (reference sequence). The length of the CDR3 is 17 residues. Unmatched junction bases numbered 8, after V lost 0 bases and J lost 4 bases. The CDR3 bases are TGTGCCAGCAGCCAAGATCTCGCTAGCGGGCTTTACAATGAGCAGTTCTTC. Its translation: CASSQDLASGLYNEQFF.

The V call is TRBV7-6, the J call TRBJ2-1; 13 positions agree with TRBD2. J gave up 1 base and V 4 bases, and 4 bases lay outside the gene matches. This CDR3 region has 17 residues. Germline CDR1 reads SGHVS; CDR2 reads FNYEAQ. This chain's CDR3 is CASSSRLAGGSYNEQFF. The CDR3, as DNA: TGTGCCAGCAGCTCGAGACTAGCGGGGGGTTCCTACAATGAGCAGTTCTTC. Supplemented by reference TRBV7-6 and TRBJ2-1, the full variable domain reads GAGVSQSPRYKVTKRGQDVALRCDPISGHVSLYWYRQALGQGPEFLTYFNYEAQQDKSGLPNDRFSAERPEGSISTLTIQRTEQRDSAMYRCASSSRLAGGSYNEQFFGPGTRLTVL.

This chain uses TRBV5-1 with TRBJ2-1; 9 positions agree with TRBD2. J gave up 10 bases and V 0 bases, and 8 bases lay outside the gene matches. The CDR3 contains 15 residues. Per the germline V gene, CDR1 is SGHRS and CDR2 is YFSETQ. The CDR3 coding sequence is TGCGCCAGCAGCTTGGTAGCGGGAGTCACTGGGGAGCAGTTCTTC. Translated: CASSLVAGVTGEQFF.

The chain joins TRBV5-1 to TRBJ2-1; 13 bases agree with TRBD2. This CDR3 region has 16 residues. V lost 4 bases and J lost 3; bases outside the gene matches: 4. Germline V gives CDR1 SGHRS, CDR2 YFSETQ. The CDR3 nucleotides read TGCGCCAGCAGCATACGACTAGCGGGAGGCTACAATGAGCAGTTCTTC. This translates into CASSIRLAGGYNEQFF. Filled out from reference TRBV5-1 and TRBJ2-1, the complete variable domain reads KAGVTQTPRYLIKTRGQQVTLSCSPISGHRSVSWYQQTPGQGLQFLFEYFSETQRNKGNFPGRFSGRQFSNSRSEMNVSTLELGDSALYLCASSIRLAGGYNEQFFGPGTRLTVL.

This clone was recorded a few times. The J gene is TRBJ1-6, the V gene TRBV4-2; 9 bases are shared with TRBD1. CDR1 is LGHNA, CDR2 YNFKEQ, per germline. The CDR3 covers 15 residues. The V segment lost 0 bases and the J segment 9 bases; nucleotides outside the gene matches: 3. The CDR3 nucleotides read TGTGCCAGCAGCCAAGAACAGGGGGCAGTTTCACCCCTCCACTTT. Translating it yields CASSQEQGAVSPLHF.

The rearrangement joins TRBV11-2 to TRBJ2-1; 9 positions match TRBD2. The CDR3 sequence is 17 residues long. The V segment lost 1 base and the J segment 8 bases; nucleotides outside the gene matches: 12. The germline gives CDR1 SGHAT, CDR2 FQNNGV. In nucleotides, the CDR3 is TGTGCCAGCAGCTTAGTTTCCGGCGGGAGGGCGACGGATGAGCAGTTCTTC. Protein sequence: CASSLVSGGRATDEQFF.